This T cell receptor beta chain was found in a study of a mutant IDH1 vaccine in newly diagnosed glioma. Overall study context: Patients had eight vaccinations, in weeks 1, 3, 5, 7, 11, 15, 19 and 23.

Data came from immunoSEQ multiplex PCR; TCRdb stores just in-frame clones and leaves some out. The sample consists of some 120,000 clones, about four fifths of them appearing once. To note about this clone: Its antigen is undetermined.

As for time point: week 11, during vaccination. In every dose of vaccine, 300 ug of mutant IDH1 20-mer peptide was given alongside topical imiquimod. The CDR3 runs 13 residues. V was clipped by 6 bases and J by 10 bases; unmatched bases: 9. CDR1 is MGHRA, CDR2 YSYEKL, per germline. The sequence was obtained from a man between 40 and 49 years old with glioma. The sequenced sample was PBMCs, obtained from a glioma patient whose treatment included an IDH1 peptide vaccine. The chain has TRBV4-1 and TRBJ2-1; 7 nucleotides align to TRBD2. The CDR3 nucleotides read TGCGCCAGCAGTAGCCCGGGAGGTTACGAGCAGTTCTTC. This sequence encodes CASSSPGGYEQFF.